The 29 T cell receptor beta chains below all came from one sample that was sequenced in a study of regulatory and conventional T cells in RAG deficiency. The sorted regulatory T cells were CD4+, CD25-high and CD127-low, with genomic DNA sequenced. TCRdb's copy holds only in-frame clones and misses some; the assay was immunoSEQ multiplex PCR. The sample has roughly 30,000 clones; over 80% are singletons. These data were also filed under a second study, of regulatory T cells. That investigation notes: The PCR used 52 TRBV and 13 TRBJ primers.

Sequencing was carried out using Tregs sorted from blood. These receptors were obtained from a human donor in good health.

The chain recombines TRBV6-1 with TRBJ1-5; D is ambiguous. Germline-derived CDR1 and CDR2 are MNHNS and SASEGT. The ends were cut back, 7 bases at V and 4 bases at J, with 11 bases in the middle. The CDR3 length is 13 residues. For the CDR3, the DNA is TGTGCCAGCATGCCCCAAATGAATCAGCCCCAGCATTTT. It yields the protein CASMPQMNQPQHF.

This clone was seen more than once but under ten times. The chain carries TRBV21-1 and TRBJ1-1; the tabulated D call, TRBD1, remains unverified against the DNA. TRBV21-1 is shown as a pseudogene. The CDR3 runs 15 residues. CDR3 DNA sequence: TGTGCCAGCAGCAAACCCCACAGGGTTTGGACTGAAGCTTTCTTT. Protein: CASSKPHRVWTEAFF.

The CDR3 spells CASSQVPGATDTQYF. The CDR3 bases are TGCGCCAGCAGCCAAGTTCCAGGGGCCACAGATACGCAGTATTTT. The rearrangement links TRBV4-1 to TRBJ2-3; perhaps TRBD1 as D (6 bases). CDR1 is MGHRA and CDR2 is YSYEKL in the germline V gene. The CDR3 spans 15 residues. Trimming took off 1 base at V and 2 bases at J, with 10 bases between the two ends.

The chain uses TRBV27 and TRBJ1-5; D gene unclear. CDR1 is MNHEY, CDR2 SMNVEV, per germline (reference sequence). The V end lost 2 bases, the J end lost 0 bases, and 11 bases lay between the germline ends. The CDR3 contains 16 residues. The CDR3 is CASSLEGRTSNQPQHF. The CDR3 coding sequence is TGTGCCAGCAGTTTAGAAGGGCGGACTAGCAATCAGCCCCAGCATTTT.

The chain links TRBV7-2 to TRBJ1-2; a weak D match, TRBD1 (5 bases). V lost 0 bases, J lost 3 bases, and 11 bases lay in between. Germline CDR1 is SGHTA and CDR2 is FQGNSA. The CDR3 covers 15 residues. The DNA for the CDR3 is TGTGCCAGCAGCTTAGCGCTTCAGGGATACTATGGCTACACCTTC. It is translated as CASSLALQGYYGYTF.

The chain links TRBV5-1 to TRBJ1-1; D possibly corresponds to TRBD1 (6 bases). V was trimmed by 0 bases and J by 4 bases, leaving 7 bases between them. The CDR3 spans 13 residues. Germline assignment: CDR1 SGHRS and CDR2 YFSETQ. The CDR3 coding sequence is TGCGCCAGCAGCTTGGCAGGGGCCACTGAAGCTTTCTTT. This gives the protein CASSLAGATEAFF.

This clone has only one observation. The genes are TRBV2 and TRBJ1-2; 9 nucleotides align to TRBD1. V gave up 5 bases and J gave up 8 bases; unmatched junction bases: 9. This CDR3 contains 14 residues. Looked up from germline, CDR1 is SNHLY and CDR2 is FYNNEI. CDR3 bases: TGTGCCAGCAGTTCCGGGACAGGGAGCCGGGGCTACACCTTC. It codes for CASSSGTGSRGYTF.

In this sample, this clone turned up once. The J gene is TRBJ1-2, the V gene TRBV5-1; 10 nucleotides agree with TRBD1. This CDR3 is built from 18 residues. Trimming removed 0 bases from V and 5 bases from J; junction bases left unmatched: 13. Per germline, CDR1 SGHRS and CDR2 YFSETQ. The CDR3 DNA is TGCGCCAGCAGCTTGGGCCTCCGGGACAGGGGAGGCGTGTATGGCTACACCTTC. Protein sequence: CASSLGLRDRGGVYGYTF.

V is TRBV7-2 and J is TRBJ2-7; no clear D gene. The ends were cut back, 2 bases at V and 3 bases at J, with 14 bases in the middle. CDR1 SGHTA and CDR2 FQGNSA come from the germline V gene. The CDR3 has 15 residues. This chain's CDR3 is CASSLNPGSIYEQYF. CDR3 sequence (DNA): TGTGCCAGCAGCTTAAATCCAGGATCCATCTACGAGCAGTACTTC.

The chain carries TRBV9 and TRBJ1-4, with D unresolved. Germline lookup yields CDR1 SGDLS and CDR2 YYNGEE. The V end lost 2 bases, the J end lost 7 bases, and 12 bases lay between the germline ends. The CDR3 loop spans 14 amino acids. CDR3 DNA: TGTGCCAGCAGCGTCCTGGGGAGTGGTGAAAAACTGTTTTTT. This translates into CASSVLGSGEKLFF.

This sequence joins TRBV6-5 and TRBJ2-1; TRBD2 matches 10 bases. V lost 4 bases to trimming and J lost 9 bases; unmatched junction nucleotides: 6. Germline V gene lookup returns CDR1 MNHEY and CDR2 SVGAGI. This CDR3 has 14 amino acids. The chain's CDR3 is CASSWSSGSREQFF. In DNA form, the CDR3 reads TGTGCCAGCAGTTGGTCTAGCGGGAGTCGTGAGCAGTTCTTC.

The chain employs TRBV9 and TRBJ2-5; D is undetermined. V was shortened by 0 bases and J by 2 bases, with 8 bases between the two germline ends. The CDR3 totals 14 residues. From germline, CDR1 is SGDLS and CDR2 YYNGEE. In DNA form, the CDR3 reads TGTGCCAGCAGCGTAGAACCGGCACAAGAGACCCAGTACTTC. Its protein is CASSVEPAQETQYF.

This CDR3 reads CASSHGGGSFTDTQYF. The CDR3 region has the DNA TGTGCCAGCAGCCACGGCGGGGGGTCCTTCACAGATACGCAGTATTTT. V and J are TRBV4-2 and TRBJ2-3, with 8 bases lining up with TRBD2. From germline, CDR1 is LGHNA and CDR2 YNFKEQ. V lost 3 bases and J lost 2; bases outside the gene matches: 7. This CDR3 comprises 16 residues.

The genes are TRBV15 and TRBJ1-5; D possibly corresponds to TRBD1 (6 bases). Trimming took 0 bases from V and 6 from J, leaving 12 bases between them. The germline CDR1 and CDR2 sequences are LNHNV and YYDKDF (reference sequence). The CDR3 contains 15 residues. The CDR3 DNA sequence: TGTGCCACCAGCAGAGACCCGGGGGCGCGTCAGCCCCAGCATTTT. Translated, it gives CATSRDPGARQPQHF. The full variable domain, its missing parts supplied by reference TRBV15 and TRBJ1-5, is DAMVIQNPRYQVTQFGKPVTLSCSQTLNHNVMYWYQQKSSQAPKLLFHYYDKDFNNEADTPDNFQSRRPNTSFCFLDIRSPGLGDTAMYLCATSRDPGARQPQHFGDGTRLSIL.

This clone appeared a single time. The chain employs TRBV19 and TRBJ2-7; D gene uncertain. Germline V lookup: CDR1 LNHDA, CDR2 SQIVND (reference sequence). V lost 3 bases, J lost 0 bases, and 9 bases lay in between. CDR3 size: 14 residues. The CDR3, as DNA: TGTGCCAGTAGTATCCGGTTTAGCTCCTACGAGCAGTACTTC. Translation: CASSIRFSSYEQYF.

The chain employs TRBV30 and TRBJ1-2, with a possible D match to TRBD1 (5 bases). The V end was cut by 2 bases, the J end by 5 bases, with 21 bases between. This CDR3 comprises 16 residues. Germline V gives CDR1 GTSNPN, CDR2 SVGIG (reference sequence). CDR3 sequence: CAWSSWVGTVVYGYTF. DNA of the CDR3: TGTGCCTGGAGTAGCTGGGTCGGGACGGTTGTTTATGGCTACACCTTC.

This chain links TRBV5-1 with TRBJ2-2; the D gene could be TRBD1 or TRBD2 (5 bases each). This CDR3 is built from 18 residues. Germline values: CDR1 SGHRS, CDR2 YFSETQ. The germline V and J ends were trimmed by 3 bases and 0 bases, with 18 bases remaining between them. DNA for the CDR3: TGCGCCAGCAGCTACTGGCTGAGGGGAGCTACGAACACCGGGGAGCTGTTTTTT. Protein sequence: CASSYWLRGATNTGELFF.

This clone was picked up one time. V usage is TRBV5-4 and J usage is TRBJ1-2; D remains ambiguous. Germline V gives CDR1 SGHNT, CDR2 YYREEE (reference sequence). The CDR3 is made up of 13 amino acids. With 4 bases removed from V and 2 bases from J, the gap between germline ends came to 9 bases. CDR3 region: CASSRVGNYGYTF. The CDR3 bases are TGTGCCAGCAGCCGGGTAGGGAACTATGGCTACACCTTC.

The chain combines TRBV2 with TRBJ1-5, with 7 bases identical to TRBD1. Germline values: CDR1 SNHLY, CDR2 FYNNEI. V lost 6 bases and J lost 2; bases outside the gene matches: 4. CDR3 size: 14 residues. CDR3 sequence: CASSADRGNQPQHF. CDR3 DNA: TGTGCCAGCAGCGCCGACAGGGGCAATCAGCCCCAGCATTTT.

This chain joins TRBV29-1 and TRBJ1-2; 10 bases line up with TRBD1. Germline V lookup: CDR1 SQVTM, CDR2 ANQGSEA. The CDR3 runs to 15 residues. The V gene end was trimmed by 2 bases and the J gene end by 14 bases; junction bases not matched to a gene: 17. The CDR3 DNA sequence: TGCAGCGTTGAATTCTCGGGACAGGGGAAATCATATTGTACCTTC. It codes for CSVEFSGQGKSYCTF.

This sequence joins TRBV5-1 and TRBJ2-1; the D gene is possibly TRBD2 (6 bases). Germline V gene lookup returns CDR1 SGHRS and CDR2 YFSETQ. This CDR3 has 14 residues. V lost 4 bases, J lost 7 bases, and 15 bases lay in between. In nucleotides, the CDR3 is TGCGCCAGCAGCCTAGGACTGGAGGGGAATGAGCAGTTCTTC. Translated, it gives CASSLGLEGNEQFF.

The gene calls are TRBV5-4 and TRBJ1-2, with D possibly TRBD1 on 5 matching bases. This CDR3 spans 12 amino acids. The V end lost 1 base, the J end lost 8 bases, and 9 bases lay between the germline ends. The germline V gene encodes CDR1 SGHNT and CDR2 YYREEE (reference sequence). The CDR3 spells CASSLLGDGYTF. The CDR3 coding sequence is TGTGCCAGCAGCTTGTTAGGGGACGGCTACACCTTC.

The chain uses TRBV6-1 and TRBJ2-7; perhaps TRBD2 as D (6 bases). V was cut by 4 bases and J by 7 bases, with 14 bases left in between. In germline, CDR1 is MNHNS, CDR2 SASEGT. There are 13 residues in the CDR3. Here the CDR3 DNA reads TGTGCCAGCAGTGCCCCAGTTGCGGGGGAGCAGTACTTC. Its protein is CASSAPVAGEQYF.

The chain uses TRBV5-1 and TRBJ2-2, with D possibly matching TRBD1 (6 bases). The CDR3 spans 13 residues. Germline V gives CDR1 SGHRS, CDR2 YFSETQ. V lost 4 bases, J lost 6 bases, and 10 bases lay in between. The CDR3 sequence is CASSHRTAGELFF. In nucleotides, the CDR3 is TGCGCCAGCAGCCACCGGACAGCCGGGGAGCTGTTTTTT.

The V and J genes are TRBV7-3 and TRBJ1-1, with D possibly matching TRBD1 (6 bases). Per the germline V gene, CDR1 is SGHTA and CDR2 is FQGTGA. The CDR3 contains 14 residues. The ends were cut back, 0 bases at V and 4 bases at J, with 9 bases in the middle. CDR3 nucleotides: TGTGCCAGCAGCTTAACGGGGGGCGGCACTGAAGCTTTCTTT. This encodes CASSLTGGGTEAFF.

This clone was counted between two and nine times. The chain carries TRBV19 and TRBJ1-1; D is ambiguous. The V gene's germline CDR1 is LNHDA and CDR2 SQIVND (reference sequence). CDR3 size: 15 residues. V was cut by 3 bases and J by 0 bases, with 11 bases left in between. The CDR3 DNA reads TGTGCCAGTAGTATTGGAGGGCTCTTGAACACTGAAGCTTTCTTT. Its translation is CASSIGGLLNTEAFF.

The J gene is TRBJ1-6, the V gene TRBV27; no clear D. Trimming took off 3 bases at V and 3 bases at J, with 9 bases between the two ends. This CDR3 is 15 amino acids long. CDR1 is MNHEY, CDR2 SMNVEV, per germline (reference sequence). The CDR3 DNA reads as TGTGCCAGCAGTTTCCTGACCAACTATAATTCACCCCTCCACTTT. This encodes CASSFLTNYNSPLHF.

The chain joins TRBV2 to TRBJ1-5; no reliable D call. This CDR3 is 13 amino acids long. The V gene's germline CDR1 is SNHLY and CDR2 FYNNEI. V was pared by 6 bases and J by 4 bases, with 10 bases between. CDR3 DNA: TGTGCCAGCAGCCAAGTCCCAAATCAGCCCCAGCATTTT. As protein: CASSQVPNQPQHF.

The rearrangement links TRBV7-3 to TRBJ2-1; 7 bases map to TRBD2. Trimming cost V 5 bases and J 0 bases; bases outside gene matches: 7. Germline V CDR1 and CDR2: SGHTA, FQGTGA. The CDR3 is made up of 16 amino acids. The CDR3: CASSRGGGSSYNEQFF. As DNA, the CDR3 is TGTGCCAGCAGCCGCGGCGGGGGAAGCTCCTACAATGAGCAGTTCTTC.